This TCR beta chain was sequenced in a study of cytomegalovirus exposure and HLA in healthy donors. Study-wide results and caveats: TCR beta sequences numbering more than 15,000 were associated with HLA alleles at 0.05 false discovery rate in a later analysis. TCR beta V- and J-gene trimming, according to a later analysis, was linked to a missense DCLRE1C variant.

Regarding this clone: Its antigen is undetermined.

PCR used 60 Vbeta primers and 13 Jbeta primers. The method was immunoSEQ multiplex PCR; TCRdb's version includes in-frame clones alone and lacks a portion of them. The data contain about 110,000 clones, roughly 70% of them seen just once; the ten biggest clones take up approximately 2.6%. CDR1 and CDR2 (germline): SGHDT, YYEEEE. The V end lost 0 bases, the J end lost 12 bases, and 10 bases lay between the germline ends. This CDR3 has 11 residues. The donors (healthy individuals) were bone marrow donors. These donors counted as nominally healthy when sampled, but unrecorded immune exposures were likely.

The receptor was derived from a male donor in good health and CMV-seropositive. The rearrangement links TRBV5-6 to TRBJ2-7, with D unclear. What was sequenced was PBMCs. DNA of the CDR3: TGTGCCAGCAGCTTGGAAAACTTGTGGTACTTC. Protein: CASSLENLWYF.